These 29 T cell receptor beta chains share one sample of origin, sequenced in a study of T cells in Graves' hyperthyroidism and ophthalmopathy. RNA transcripts served as the template for amplifying TCR beta CDR3 regions. A first-round RT-PCR of the TCR CDR3 used the HTBI primer set. TCRdb independently ran MiXCR on the multiplex PCR reads; one entry per CDR3 protein. The sample yields around 250,000 distinct CDR3 sequences, about 15% seen once. Specimen: blood. All receptors derive from a woman aged 18-29 years with Graves' ophthalmopathy.

This clonotype has a count of ten or more. The chain joins TRBV5-5 to TRBJ1-5, with 9 bases that match TRBD1. This CDR3 has 15 residues. CDR1 and CDR2 (germline): SGHKS, YYEKEE (reference sequence). The ends lost 1 base at V and 6 bases at J; junction bases unmatched: 5. The CDR3 nucleotides read TGTGCCAGCAGCTTGTGGGGACAGGGCTCTCAGCCCCAGCATTTT. Amino acids: CASSLWGQGSQPQHF. The full variable domain, with the rest looked up from reference TRBV5-5 and TRBJ1-5, is DAGVTQSPTHLIKTRGQQVTLRCSPISGHKSVSWYQQVLGQGPQFIFQYYEKEERGRGNFPDRFSARQFPNYSSELNVNALLLGDSALYLCASSLWGQGSQPQHFGDGTRLSIL.

This clonotype showed up many times. The chain employs TRBV7-9 and TRBJ2-2; TRBD2 matches 14 bases. This CDR3 contains 17 residues. J lost 5 bases, V lost 5 bases, and 7 bases had no gene match. The germline gives CDR1 SEHNR, CDR2 FQNEAQ (reference sequence). CDR3 residues: CASSGGLAGVGTGELFF. The CDR3 region has the DNA TGTGCCAGCAGCGGGGGACTAGCGGGAGTTGGGACCGGGGAGCTGTTTTTT.

This clonotype was recorded at least ten times. This chain joins TRBV13 and TRBJ2-3; TRBD2 aligns across 11 bases. The junction had 19 bases not matched to a gene; V was cut back by 5 bases and J by 0 bases. The CDR3 loop spans 21 amino acids. Looked up from germline, CDR1 is PRHDT and CDR2 is FYEKMQ (reference sequence). The CDR3, as DNA: TGTGCCAGCAGCCTGACTGGGTGGGGACTAGCGGAGCCTAATAGCACAGATACGCAGTATTTT. This sequence encodes CASSLTGWGLAEPNSTDTQYF.

The chain employs TRBV15 and TRBJ1-4, with 9 bases that match TRBD1. The CDR3 contains 14 residues. Germline CDR1 is LNHNV and CDR2 is YYDKDF (reference sequence). Trimming cost V 5 bases and J 5 bases; bases outside gene matches: 3. Here the CDR3 reads CATSEGQGNEKLFF. CDR3 in DNA: TGTGCCACCAGCGAGGGACAGGGAAATGAAAAACTGTTTTTT.

In its sample, this clonotype was seen many times. V and J are TRBV6-1 and TRBJ1-3; D gene uncertain. Germline CDR1 reads MNHNS; CDR2 reads SASEGT. This CDR3 comprises 12 residues. The V gene lost 8 bases and the J gene lost 2 bases, with 7 bases spanning the gap. The chain's CDR3 is CASLSAGNTIYF. CDR3 nucleotide sequence: TGTGCCAGCCTATCGGCTGGAAACACCATATATTTT.

The V and J genes are TRBV4-1 and TRBJ2-7, with TRBD1 identical over 10 bases. There are 15 residues in the CDR3. Trimming cost V 4 bases and J 3 bases; bases outside gene matches: 6. Germline assignment: CDR1 MGHRA and CDR2 YSYEKL. CDR3: CASSPRDRGLYEQYF. The DNA for the CDR3 is TGCGCCAGCAGCCCCCGGGACAGGGGCCTCTACGAGCAGTACTTC.

There are many counts of this clonotype. The gene calls are TRBV27 and TRBJ2-2; perhaps TRBD1 as D (6 bases). V was trimmed by 2 bases and J by 4 bases, leaving 11 bases between them. Germline lookup yields CDR1 MNHEY and CDR2 SMNVEV (reference sequence). The CDR3 extends over 15 amino acids. This CDR3 is CASSLRGIATGELFF. The DNA of the CDR3 is TGTGCCAGCAGTTTAAGGGGGATCGCCACCGGGGAGCTGTTTTTT.

As regards this clonotype: Given a much more abundant clone one base away, this may be a read error. This rearrangement joins TRBV29-1 to TRBJ1-1; D is unresolved. Germline V gene lookup returns CDR1 SQVTM and CDR2 ANQGSEA. V was trimmed by 4 bases and J by 5 bases, leaving 8 bases between them. This CDR3 has 11 residues. CDR3 in DNA: TGCAGCGTTGGGATCCAGACTGAAGCTTTCTTT. This sequence encodes CSVGIQTEAFF.

Comments on this clonotype: A much bigger clone sits one base away, suggesting this may be a read error. This CDR3 is missing its conserved last phenylalanine or tryptophan, likely due to a read error. The chain links TRBV10-3 to TRBJ2-1; TRBD2 might be the D (6 bases). There are 13 residues in the CDR3. V was clipped by 3 bases and J by 6 bases, with 9 bases between them. Looked up from germline, CDR1 is ENHRY and CDR2 is SYGVKD. CDR3 sequence reads: CAISDPTSNEQFS. The CDR3 nucleotides are TGTGCCATCAGTGACCCGACTAGCAATGAGCAGTTCTCC.

The chain recombines TRBV19 with TRBJ2-2; the D gene could be TRBD1 or TRBD2 (5 bases each). There are 13 residues in the CDR3. V shed 7 bases and J shed 6 bases, with 12 bases lying between them. Germline V gives CDR1 LNHDA, CDR2 SQIVND (reference sequence). This CDR3 reads CASMGPRPGELFF. The CDR3 DNA reads as TGTGCCAGTATGGGACCACGCCCCGGGGAGCTGTTTTTT.

The chain recombines TRBV5-1 with TRBJ2-1; 7 nucleotides line up with TRBD2. V was clipped by 5 bases and J by 4 bases; unmatched bases: 12. Germline loops: CDR1 SGHRS, CDR2 YFSETQ. The CDR3 has 16 amino acids. The CDR3 DNA sequence: TGCGCCAGCAGTCCCGGGACTACTCCTTCTTACAATGAGCAGTTCTTC. It translates to CASSPGTTPSYNEQFF.

This clonotype was detected many times. The V gene is TRBV19, the J gene TRBJ2-5; TRBD2 aligns across 7 bases. CDR1 is LNHDA, CDR2 SQIVND, per germline (reference sequence). V was pared by 5 bases and J by 2 bases, with 8 bases of the junction left unmatched. CDR3 size: 15 residues. The CDR3 nucleotides are TGTGCCAGTAGTCAAGCCGGGAGGACACAAGAGACCCAGTACTTC. Translating gives CASSQAGRTQETQYF.

This clonotype came up many times. CDR3 nucleotide sequence: TGTGCCAGCAGCCATCTAGGGCAGACTGAAGCTTTCTTT. Residues: CASSHLGQTEAFF. The chain uses TRBV3-1 and TRBJ1-1; no definite D call. CDR1 and CDR2 from the germline V gene are LGHDT and YNNKEL (reference sequence). V dropped 3 bases and J dropped 5 bases, with 10 bases sitting between them. The CDR3 runs to 13 residues.

The V and J genes are TRBV9 and TRBJ1-4; 8 bases fit TRBD1. Germline CDR1 reads SGDLS; CDR2 reads YYNGEE. This CDR3 contains 15 residues. The V gene end was trimmed by 1 base and the J gene end by 7 bases; junction bases not matched to a gene: 6. The CDR3 sequence is CASSVSGGFGEKLFF. CDR3 sequence (DNA): TGTGCCAGCAGCGTATCAGGGGGCTTCGGTGAAAAACTGTTTTTT.

This clonotype has a handful of counts. The rearrangement joins TRBV19 to TRBJ1-5; 7 bases fit TRBD1. V was pared by 6 bases and J by 1 base, with 3 bases of the junction left unmatched. Germline V gene lookup returns CDR1 LNHDA and CDR2 SQIVND (reference sequence). The CDR3 runs to 14 residues. CDR3: CASRGGASNQPQHF. The DNA for the CDR3 is TGTGCCAGTAGAGGGGGCGCGAGCAATCAGCCCCAGCATTTT.

This clonotype was recorded at least ten times. The chain combines TRBV5-6 with TRBJ1-1; possible D gene TRBD1, 6 bases. The CDR3 contains 15 residues. The V end lost 4 bases, the J end lost 3 bases, and 16 bases lay between the germline ends. Germline CDR1 SGHDT, CDR2 YYEEEE. The CDR3 nucleotides read TGTGCCAGCAGCCAGGAGGGGGGGCGTCACACTGAAGCTTTCTTT. Residues: CASSQEGGRHTEAFF.

This clonotype was observed at least ten times. The V call is TRBV28, the J call TRBJ2-1, with 7 bases matching TRBD1. V gave up 5 bases and J gave up 6 bases; unmatched junction bases: 13. The CDR3 is 16 residues long. Germline CDR1 and CDR2: MDHEN and SYDVKM. The CDR3 nucleotides read TGTGCCAGCAGTGCTCCAGACAGGGCCCTCGGCAATGAGCAGTTCTTC. This gives the protein CASSAPDRALGNEQFF.

This clonotype was detected ten times or more. The genes are TRBV7-8 and TRBJ1-1; no clear D gene. Germline loops: CDR1 SGHVS, CDR2 FQNEAQ. The germline V and J ends were trimmed by 1 base and 10 bases, with 10 bases remaining between them. The CDR3 totals 12 residues. The CDR3 sequence is CASSLGTRPAFF. The CDR3 DNA reads as TGTGCCAGCAGCTTAGGGACGAGGCCAGCTTTCTTT.

This clonotype was observed at least ten times. The chain carries TRBV3-1 and TRBJ1-2, with D perhaps TRBD1 (6 bases). Trimming removed 4 bases from V and 4 bases from J, with 19 bases in between. The CDR3 is 16 residues long. Germline-derived CDR1 and CDR2 are LGHDT and YNNKEL (reference sequence). The CDR3 DNA is TGTGCCAGCAGCCCTTGGACAGAATCACCCCGCTATGGCTACACCTTC. Its translation is CASSPWTESPRYGYTF.

The sample holds many counts of this clonotype. V usage is TRBV7-3 and J usage is TRBJ2-1, with 14 positions matching TRBD2. The germline V gene has CDR1 SGHTA and CDR2 FQGTGA. The CDR3 sequence is 20 residues long. Trimming cost V 1 base and J 0 bases; bases outside gene matches: 8. This CDR3 reads CASSLMWTSGRTSSYNEQFF. CDR3 in DNA: TGTGCCAGCAGCTTAATGTGGACTAGCGGGAGGACGAGCTCCTACAATGAGCAGTTCTTC.

This clonotype was found many times. J is TRBJ2-7 and V is TRBV28, with D maybe TRBD2 (6 bases). The V and J ends lost 2 bases and 0 bases respectively, with 17 bases between them. The CDR3 totals 17 residues. The germline V gene encodes CDR1 MDHEN and CDR2 SYDVKM. CDR3 nucleotides: TGTGCCAGCAGTTTAGGAGGGGCGGCCTTGAGCTCCTACGAGCAGTACTTC. Translation gives CASSLGGAALSSYEQYF. Full variable domain (outside the CDR3, taken from reference TRBV28 and TRBJ2-7): DVKVTQSSRYLVKRTGEKVFLECVQDMDHENMFWYRQDPGLGLRLIYFSYDVKMKEKGDIPEGYSVSREKKERFSLILESASTNQTSMYLCASSLGGAALSSYEQYFGPGTRLTVT.

This clonotype was counted ten times or more. The V and J genes are TRBV5-1 and TRBJ2-7, with TRBD1 matching over 8 bases. CDR3 length: 14 residues. V shed 0 bases, J shed 7 bases, and the junction held 6 bases outside the gene matches. The germline gives CDR1 SGHRS, CDR2 YFSETQ. The DNA of the CDR3 is TGCGCCAGCAGCTTGGCCCAGGGGGCGCGGGAGCAGTACTTC. This codes for CASSLAQGAREQYF.

This clonotype was picked up many times. The CDR3 sequence: CASSSTLDRQETQYF. Written as DNA, the CDR3 is TGTGCCAGCAGCTCAACCTTGGACAGACAAGAGACCCAGTACTTC. The chain has TRBV7-3 and TRBJ2-5, with D possibly TRBD1 on 6 matching bases. This CDR3 is 15 amino acids long. CDR1 is SGHTA, CDR2 FQGTGA, per germline. Trimming pared 4 bases from V and 2 bases from J, leaving 14 bases between.

This clonotype occurred many times. The V and J genes are TRBV4-3 and TRBJ2-1; 8 bases fit TRBD2. V lost 4 bases and J lost 5; bases outside the gene matches: 7. This CDR3 has 15 residues. Germline values: CDR1 LGHNA, CDR2 YSLEER. CDR3 loop: CASSPERESHNEQFF. The DNA for the CDR3 is TGCGCCAGCAGCCCCGAGCGGGAGTCCCACAATGAGCAGTTCTTC.

This rearrangement joins TRBV7-3 to TRBJ2-7; D possibly corresponds to TRBD2 (6 bases). This CDR3 spans 14 amino acids. V was trimmed by 5 bases and J by 6 bases, leaving 17 bases between them. Germline assignment: CDR1 SGHTA and CDR2 FQGTGA. The CDR3: CASSPGDLRSEQYF. The CDR3 DNA reads as TGTGCCAGCAGCCCCGGGGACTTACGGTCCGAGCAGTACTTC.

This clonotype has a count of ten or more. The V and J genes are TRBV11-3 and TRBJ1-1; D ambiguous. The CDR3 totals 14 residues. Germline CDR1 SGHNT, CDR2 YENEEA. The germline V and J ends were trimmed by 2 bases and 5 bases, with 12 bases remaining between them. In DNA form, the CDR3 reads TGTGCCAGCAGCTTAAGGAGGTCCGGAACTGAAGCTTTCTTT. This encodes CASSLRRSGTEAFF.

In this sample, this clonotype turned up many times. The rearrangement links TRBV11-2 to TRBJ2-3; 10 bases are shared with TRBD2. The junction had 9 bases not matched to a gene; V was cut back by 5 bases and J by 4 bases. The CDR3 has 16 residues. Germline loops: CDR1 SGHAT, CDR2 FQNNGV. The CDR3 sequence is CASSPTSGGGSDTQYF. As DNA, the CDR3 is TGTGCCAGCAGCCCCACCAGCGGGGGGGGCTCAGATACGCAGTATTTT. Filled out from reference TRBV11-2 and TRBJ2-3, the complete variable domain reads EAGVAQSPRYKIIEKRQSVAFWCNPISGHATLYWYQQILGQGPKLLIQFQNNGVVDDSQLPKDRFSAERLKGVDSTLKIQPAKLEDSAVYLCASSPTSGGGSDTQYFGPGTRLTVL.

This clonotype was picked up many times. The chain combines TRBV27 with TRBJ1-2, with D possibly being TRBD1 (5 bases). Germline V gene lookup returns CDR1 MNHEY and CDR2 SMNVEV (reference sequence). CDR3 length: 14 amino acids. The ends were cut back, 6 bases at V and 0 bases at J, with 11 bases in the middle. The CDR3 reads CASRRDGSNYGYTF. CDR3 DNA: TGTGCCAGCAGACGGGACGGCTCTAACTATGGCTACACCTTC.

This clonotype was detected many times. This chain joins TRBV6-2 or TRBV6-3 and TRBJ1-5; D is ambiguous. Germline V CDR1 and CDR2: MNHEY, SVGEGT. The length of the CDR3 is 13 residues. With 2 bases removed from V and 1 base from J, the gap between germline ends came to 3 bases. The CDR3 here is CASSYLSNQPQHF. The CDR3 nucleotides are TGTGCCAGCAGTTACCTCAGCAATCAGCCCCAGCATTTT.